What follows is one T cell receptor (beta chain) and its context. The data are from a study of T cell responses to AZD1222 COVID-19 vaccine. Only in-frame clones appear in the TCRdb table, and some are missing; sequencing was by immunoSEQ multiplex PCR. Among some 94,000 clones listed, more than 80% were seen once. Sequences were derived from peripheral blood, sampled on day 0 of AZD1222 vaccination. The receptor comes from an adult in good health.

CDR3 sequence reads: CASSLIGQGAVSYEQYF. The CDR3 DNA follows: TGTGCCAGCAGCTTGATTGGGCAGGGGGCGGTATCCTACGAGCAGTACTTC. V and J are TRBV5-4 and TRBJ2-7, with TRBD1 identical over 8 bases. CDR1 and CDR2 (germline): SGHNT, YYREEE (reference sequence). There are 17 residues in the CDR3. V lost 1 base, J lost 1 base, and 10 bases stayed unmatched.